What follows describes a single T cell receptor beta chain. Its antigen remains unknown. The source of the sample is a study of T cell responses to AZD1222 COVID-19 vaccine. Study results and limitations: Close to half of spike-specific TCRs reportedly recognize unmutated variant regions. Most donors were white British and more were female, and clonal diversity was possibly underestimated.

Clones were read by immunoSEQ multiplex PCR, and TCRdb kept only the in-frame ones, dropping some. The table shows approximately 110,000 clones, with around 86% occurring only once. Germline assignment: CDR1 SGHVS and CDR2 FNYEAQ. The CDR3 has 16 amino acids. With 5 bases removed from V and 2 bases from J, the gap between germline ends came to 17 bases. The starting material was peripheral blood, obtained on day 0 of AZD1222 vaccination. The sequence was collected from an adult in good health. The chain uses TRBV7-6 and TRBJ2-3; D possibly corresponds to TRBD2 (6 bases). For the CDR3, the DNA is TGTGCCAGCAGCGACTTAGGAGGGCCCTCCACAGATACGCAGTATTTT. It yields the protein CASSDLGGPSTDTQYF.